This is a list of T cell receptor beta chains from one sample in a study of technical replicates of blood from four donors. TCRdb's table, derived via immunoSEQ multiplex PCR, lists solely in-frame clones and lacks some. Seen here are 70,000 to 95,000 clones, around 97% observed once, and the top ten hold roughly 0.3%. The specimen was T cells isolated from PBMCs. The receptor set was obtained from a human donor in good health. Each CDR3 is given with its conserved first and last residue. The order of the fields is V gene, J gene, CDR3 protein.

>TRBV7-6|TRBJ2-7
CASSTWASGAYEQYF
>TRBV9|TRBJ2-7
CASSLQTAGSDEQYF
>TRBV2|TRBJ2-2
CASKAAANTGELFF
>TRBV29-1|TRBJ2-5
CSTLGRGRLVETQYF
>TRBV28|TRBJ2-1
CASSYSYNEQFF
>TRBV9|TRBJ1-2
CASSVAVGTANYGYTF
>TRBV28|TRBJ1-5
CASEVSNQPQHF
>TRBV7-2|TRBJ2-1
CASSTSSGLAGFEQFF
>TRBV27|TRBJ2-7
CASKLAGALEQYF
>TRBV12-5|TRBJ2-7
CASGLVPGEQYF
>TRBV12-5|TRBJ1-1
CASGLVYLGVTSEAFF
>TRBV7-9|TRBJ2-1
CASSLGSGYNEQFF
>TRBV29-1|TRBJ2-3
CSVGPWTGGTDTQYF
>TRBV5-1|TRBJ2-1
CASSSTRSSYNEQFF
>TRBV21-1|TRBJ2-1
CARKGLAGGPSYNEQFF
>TRBV9|TRBJ1-3
CASSAEGVSGNTIYF
>TRBV6-6|TRBJ2-7
CASTQNPGEQYF
>TRBV5-1|TRBJ2-7
CASSKGTGAYEQYF
>TRBV6-5|TRBJ1-4
CASSSFSPPEALFF
>TRBV5-1|TRBJ2-6
CASSLTVSGANVLTF
>TRBV10-3|TRBJ2-1
CAISESGGSHSYNEQFF
>TRBV11-1|TRBJ2-1
CASSLGVGGDRIVNEQFF
>TRBV30|TRBJ1-3
CASGAGKSGNTIYF
>TRBV10-3|TRBJ1-1
CAISEQYFSNTEAFF
>TRBV4-2|TRBJ2-5
CASSLRGLADQETQYF
>TRBV7-2|TRBJ1-5
CASSFRQGDQPQHF
>TRBV11-2|TRBJ1-4
CASSFNRGNEKLFF
>TRBV11-3|TRBJ2-3
CASSLDGGRVTDTQYF
>TRBV27|TRBJ2-3
CASSLNPGAQYF
>TRBV9|TRBJ2-7
CASSVEAQSGYEQYF
>TRBV19|TRBJ1-5
CASSMDGEYSNQPQHF
>TRBV2|TRBJ2-7
CASRSPGLYEQYF
>TRBV5-8|TRBJ2-3
CASSGLSTDTQYF
>TRBV4-1|TRBJ2-7
CASSLGVRSYEQYF
>TRBV29-1|TRBJ2-1
CSVRPGEVQFF
>TRBV30|TRBJ2-5
CAWSVVSSASRRQETQYF
>TRBV5-1|TRBJ1-2
CASSFDRGRGYTF
>TRBV21-1|TRBJ2-7
CASSGRDFPYEQYF
>TRBV15|TRBJ1-5
CATSQNFNQPQHF
>TRBV7-6|TRBJ2-3
CASSSGLAAPSDTQYF
>TRBV6-5|TRBJ2-3
CASSPGTSTDTQYF
>TRBV5-1|TRBJ2-2
CASSFSSGNTGELFF
>TRBV9|TRBJ2-7
CASTEGLASSYEQYF
>TRBV29-1|TRBJ2-1
CSVVSGRALNEQFF
>TRBV4-2|TRBJ2-7
CASSQASGTYEQYF
>TRBV7-9|TRBJ1-1
CASSFETGAATEAFF
>TRBV6-5|TRBJ2-2
CASSYGQIGELFF
>TRBV11-3|TRBJ2-2
CASSPGTTNTGELFF
>TRBV5-1|TRBJ1-2
CASSYRSAYTF
>TRBV21-1|TRBJ2-1
CASTSLRNEQFF
>TRBV7-9|TRBJ2-3
CASSPGTSGSWSTDTQYF
>TRBV2|TRBJ2-4
CARSAGLAEPKNIQYF
>TRBV7-9|TRBJ1-1
CASSLGDSPAFF
>TRBV21-1|TRBJ1-2
CASSPRGDPRDGYTF
>TRBV27|TRBJ2-7
CASSLQLRGEQYF